This is a list of T cell receptor beta chains from one sample in a study of blood T cell repertoires in COVID-19. Clones were sequenced by immunoSEQ multiplex PCR, and TCRdb holds only the in-frame ones, with some missing. The repertoire has 90,000 to 120,000 clones, over 80% of them found once; the top ten carry over 1%. The sample taken for sequencing was peripheral blood. The origin of the receptors is a woman aged 25 to 39 with acute or convalescent COVID-19. Both conserved end residues are part of each CDR3. Each record gives: J gene, D gene, clone size, V gene, CDR3 protein, CDR3 DNA. D genes are given only for firm matches. Rows may omit the clone size; those that give it use once, few, many or a size class.

TRBJ1-2	TRBD1	.	TRBV7-9	CASTYGQVQDGYTF	TGTGCCAGCACCTACGGACAGGTCCAGGATGGCTACACCTTC
TRBJ1-2	TRBD1	.	TRBV12-5	CASGQDRGMNYGYTF	TGTGCTAGTGGCCAAGACAGGGGGATGAACTATGGCTACACCTTC
TRBJ2-1	.	.	TRBV11-3	CASSSAPGQGTYNEQFF	TGTGCCAGCAGTTCCGCTCCAGGGCAGGGCACCTACAATGAGCAGTTCTTC
TRBJ1-2	.	.	TRBV11-2	CASSRRAGEDYGYTF	TGTGCCAGCAGCAGACGGGCAGGGGAAGATTATGGCTACACCTTC
TRBJ1-2	.	.	TRBV28	CASSLSTANYGYTF	TGTGCCAGCAGTTTATCTACAGCTAACTATGGCTACACCTTC
TRBJ2-2	.	.	TRBV10-3	CAISEVAAIGGGELFF	TGTGCCATCAGTGAGGTGGCGGCCATAGGGGGCGGGGAGCTGTTTTTT
TRBJ1-2	.	.	TRBV18	CASSPPVPIGYTF	TGTGCCAGCTCACCACCGGTGCCTATTGGCTACACCTTC
TRBJ2-1	TRBD2	.	TRBV10-1	CASSAAGGPDEQFF	TGCGCCAGCAGTGCTGCGGGAGGGCCGGATGAGCAGTTCTTC
TRBJ2-5	.	.	TRBV5-1	CASSLARLQETQYF	TGCGCCAGCAGCTTGGCCAGACTCCAAGAGACCCAGTACTTC
TRBJ1-5	TRBD1	few	TRBV5-6	CASSLFTGEANQPQHF	TGTGCCAGCAGCTTGTTTACAGGGGAAGCCAATCAGCCCCAGCATTTT
TRBJ1-2	.	.	TRBV19	CASSISERDTWGYTF	TGTGCCAGTAGTATCTCGGAACGGGACACGTGGGGCTACACCTTC
TRBJ1-1	.	.	TRBV6-1	CASSEAEAFF	TGTGCCAGCAGTGAGGCAGAAGCTTTCTTT
TRBJ2-7	TRBD1	.	TRBV5-4	CASGLGTGGNEQYF	TGTGCCAGCGGCTTGGGGACAGGGGGAAACGAGCAGTACTTC
TRBJ1-5	.	.	TRBV2	CASSVKGDQPQHF	TGTGCCAGCAGCGTAAAAGGGGATCAGCCCCAGCATTTT
TRBJ2-7	TRBD2	.	TRBV3-1/TRBV3-2	CASSPPGLYEQYF	TGTGCCAGCAGCCCACCGGGACTATACGAGCAGTACTTC
TRBJ1-1	.	.	TRBV18	CASSPILDSANTEAFF	TGTGCCAGCTCACCGATCCTCGACAGCGCGAACACTGAAGCTTTCTTT
TRBJ1-6	.	once	TRBV6-5	CARGGNGNSPLHF	TGTGCCAGGGGGGGGAACGGTAATTCACCCCTCCACTTT
TRBJ2-7	TRBD2	.	TRBV6-2/TRBV6-3	CASSDGTSGGLGQYF	TGTGCCAGCAGTGACGGGACTAGCGGGGGCTTGGGGCAGTACTTC
TRBJ1-2	.	.	TRBV4-3	CASSQGRAGTHF	TGCGCCAGCAGCCAAGGAAGGGCGGGGACTCACTTC
TRBJ1-2	TRBD1	.	TRBV24-1	CATSDFDRAYGYTF	TGTGCCACCAGTGATTTTGACAGGGCCTATGGCTACACCTTC
TRBJ2-2	TRBD2	.	TRBV24-1	CATSDLIAGRTGELFF	TGTGCCACCAGTGATCTCATAGCGGGCCGCACCGGGGAGCTGTTTTTT
TRBJ1-5	.	.	TRBV5-5	CASSLELYSNQPQHF	TGTGCCAGCAGCTTGGAGCTTTATAGCAATCAGCCCCAGCATTTT
TRBJ2-2	.	.	TRBV15	CATSKIAGELFF	TGTGCCACCAGCAAAATAGCCGGGGAGCTGTTTTTT
TRBJ1-5	.	.	TRBV20-1	CSASGQGFGQPQHF	TGCAGTGCTAGTGGGCAGGGGTTCGGTCAGCCCCAGCATTTT
TRBJ2-3	.	once	TRBV9	CASSPRGSGLGWDTQYF	TGTGCCAGCAGCCCCCGTGGCAGCGGCCTGGGGTGGGATACGCAGTATTTT
TRBJ1-3	TRBD1	.	TRBV9	CASSASGTGVDTIYF	TGTGCCAGCAGCGCTTCCGGGACAGGGGTTGACACCATATATTTT
TRBJ1-1	TRBD1	.	TRBV15	CATSRGRTGMNTEAFF	TGTGCCACCAGCAGAGGACGGACAGGGATGAACACTGAAGCTTTCTTT
TRBJ2-7	TRBD1	.	TRBV10-3	CAISERGQGSFEQYF	TGTGCCATCAGTGAAAGAGGACAGGGTTCGTTCGAGCAGTACTTC
TRBJ1-2	TRBD1	.	TRBV2	CASSLGQGYNYGYTF	TGTGCCAGCAGCCTGGGACAGGGTTATAACTATGGCTACACCTTC
TRBJ2-7	TRBD1	.	TRBV11-2	CASSLLTTGSYEQYF	TGTGCCAGCAGCTTATTAACGACAGGGTCCTACGAGCAGTACTTC
TRBJ2-3	.	once	TRBV5-1	CASSFEASTDTQYF	TGCGCCAGCAGCTTTGAGGCGAGCACAGATACGCAGTATTTT
TRBJ1-1	.	.	TRBV6-5	CASSYLQGNTEAFF	TGTGCCAGCAGTTACCTACAGGGAAACACTGAAGCTTTCTTT
TRBJ1-2	.	.	TRBV4-3	CASSQTAWWSGNYGYTF	TGCGCCAGCAGCCAAACGGCTTGGTGGTCAGGCAACTATGGCTACACCTTC
TRBJ1-6	.	.	TRBV3-1/TRBV3-2	CASSQAGVDSPLHF	TGTGCCAGCAGCCAAGCCGGGGTTGACTCACCCCTCCACTTT
TRBJ1-5	.	.	TRBV7-2	CASSLVEGVASAQHF	TGTGCCAGCAGCTTAGTGGAGGGTGTGGCATCTGCCCAGCATTTT
TRBJ1-1	TRBD1	.	TRBV7-8	CASSVGQGEAFF	TGTGCCAGCAGCGTGGGACAGGGTGAAGCTTTCTTT
TRBJ2-3	.	.	TRBV7-9	CASSPNRAITTDTQYF	TGTGCCAGCAGCCCGAATCGCGCTATTACGACAGATACGCAGTATTTT
TRBJ1-3	TRBD1	.	TRBV7-2	CASSPGTGGSFFAGNTIYF	TGTGCCAGCAGCCCCGGGACAGGGGGGTCTTTTTTCGCTGGAAACACCATATATTTT
TRBJ2-2	TRBD2	.	TRBV11-3	CASSLSGGPDTGELFF	TGTGCCAGCAGCTTAAGCGGGGGGCCGGACACCGGGGAGCTGTTTTTT
TRBJ1-3	TRBD1	.	TRBV30	CAWDRGSGNTIYF	TGTGCCTGGGACAGGGGGTCGGGAAACACCATATATTTT
TRBJ1-1	TRBD1	once	TRBV6-5	CASGTRTGNTEAFF	TGTGCCAGCGGAACTCGGACAGGGAACACTGAAGCTTTCTTT
TRBJ1-6	.	once	TRBV4-2	CASSQGAANNSPLHF	TGTGCCAGCAGCCAAGGGGCAGCCAATAATTCACCCCTCCACTTT
TRBJ1-5	.	.	TRBV7-2	CASSSTRSNQPQHF	TGTGCCAGCAGCTCGACCAGGAGCAATCAGCCCCAGCATTTT
TRBJ1-1	.	once	TRBV5-8	CASSLTNRVNWNSGAEAFF	TGTGCCAGCAGCTTAACTAACAGGGTTAATTGGAATTCTGGCGCTGAAGCTTTCTTT
TRBJ2-7	.	.	TRBV7-9	CASSTGTSYEQYF	TGTGCCAGCAGCACCGGGACTTCCTACGAGCAGTACTTC
TRBJ2-1	.	few	TRBV14	CASSQRAPGVTYNEQFF	TGTGCCAGCAGCCAAAGGGCCCCGGGAGTGACCTACAATGAGCAGTTCTTC
TRBJ1-2	.	.	TRBV28	CATGVYTF	TGTGCCACCGGAGTCTACACCTTC
TRBJ2-1	TRBD2	.	TRBV5-1	CASSSPGLAAGEQFF	TGCGCCAGCAGCTCCCCGGGACTAGCGGCCGGTGAGCAGTTCTTC
TRBJ2-3	TRBD1	.	TRBV6-1	CASSEKITGGKQYF	TGTGCCAGCAGTGAAAAAATCACAGGGGGCAAGCAGTATTTT
TRBJ1-2	.	.	TRBV4-1	CASSQEIRAGGYTF	TGCGCCAGCAGCCAAGAGATCCGGGCGGGTGGCTACACCTTC
TRBJ2-2	TRBD2	.	TRBV5-4	CASSLGGSGAGELFF	TGTGCCAGCAGCTTGGGCGGGAGTGGGGCCGGGGAGCTGTTTTTT
TRBJ2-3	.	few	TRBV10-3	CAISDVGGLGDTQYF	TGTGCCATCAGTGATGTCGGGGGGCTTGGAGATACGCAGTATTTT